This TCR beta chain was profiled in a study of T cell repertoires in cytomegalovirus infection. Study-level background: It can be stated that public TCR beta signatures indicated CMV infection as well as a matching HLA type.

The CDR3 is 12 amino acids. CDR1 is SEHNR and CDR2 is FQNEAQ in the germline V gene (reference sequence). V was cut by 2 bases and J by 6 bases, with 7 bases left in between. TCRdb reprocessed the reads via MiXCR and lists one record per CDR3 protein. Among some 600,000 distinct CDR3 sequences listed, 20% to 25% were seen once. General study findings and limits: Frequencies of public TCR beta families were cumulated, and this identified carriers of CMV plus the relevant HLA. The study found HLA-C-restricted CMV-specific TCR beta clonotypes dominating the ex vivo response.

This clonotype was counted ten times or more. Its antigen is not known. The source of this sequence is a human donor in good health (CMV status not recorded). Some clones in this sample may be carry-over from other donors' samples. Source material: CD8+ T cells from PBMCs. The V call is TRBV7-9, the J call TRBJ1-1, with D unclear. CDR3 region: CASSLLASEAFF. The DNA for the CDR3 is TGTGCCAGCAGCTTATTAGCTTCTGAAGCTTTCTTT.